The 21 T cell receptor beta chains listed next were all sequenced from one sample in a study of blood T cell repertoires in COVID-19. Here immunoSEQ multiplex PCR was the method, and the copy in TCRdb shows in-frame clones only, minus some. The sample records 70,000 to 90,000 clones, 82% being singletons. The specimen was peripheral blood. These TCRs come from a woman aged 80 or over with acute or convalescent COVID-19.

The chain links TRBV9 to TRBJ2-3; D is perhaps TRBD1 (6 bases). In germline, CDR1 is SGDLS, CDR2 YYNGEE. The CDR3 is 15 residues long. Trimming took off 3 bases at V and 1 base at J, with 12 bases between the two ends. CDR3 region: CASSGLGAGTDTQYF. For the CDR3, the DNA is TGTGCCAGCAGCGGACTGGGGGCCGGCACAGATACGCAGTATTTT.

V and J are TRBV5-8 and TRBJ2-7, with a weak D call TRBD1 (7 bases). The V and J ends lost 4 bases and 1 base respectively, with 15 bases between them. Germline V gene data show CDR1 as SGHTS and CDR2 as YDEGEE. This CDR3 has 15 amino acids. CDR3 protein: CASSNGAGGSYEQYF. The CDR3 bases are TGTGCCAGCAGCAATGGGGCAGGGGGGTCCTACGAGCAGTACTTC.

The J gene is TRBJ2-7, the V gene TRBV5-8; TRBD2 might be the D (6 bases). The V gene lost 0 bases and the J gene lost 2 bases, with 18 bases spanning the gap. Germline V CDR1 and CDR2: SGHTS, YDEGEE. This CDR3 has 17 amino acids. CDR3 sequence reads: CASSLVGRGRYAYEQYF. CDR3 coding DNA: TGTGCCAGCAGCTTGGTGGGTCGGGGGAGGTACGCCTACGAGCAGTACTTC.

V gene TRBV19 combines with J gene TRBJ2-1, with 7 bases identical to TRBD1. Germline-derived CDR1 and CDR2 are LNHDA and SQIVND (reference sequence). The CDR3 contains 12 residues. J lost 7 bases, V lost 6 bases, and 3 bases had no gene match. The CDR3 is CASRRTGNEQFF. Here the CDR3 DNA reads TGTGCCAGTAGGCGGACAGGTAATGAGCAGTTCTTC.

The chain is built from TRBV7-9 and TRBJ1-1; no clear D gene. The CDR3 has 14 residues. Trimming shortened V by 5 bases and J by 5 bases, and 15 bases separated the two germline ends. The germline gives CDR1 SEHNR, CDR2 FQNEAQ (reference sequence). CDR3 DNA: TGTGCCAGCAGCCCCAGTCCCTTGGTAACTGAAGCTTTCTTT. Protein sequence: CASSPSPLVTEAFF. Filled out from reference TRBV7-9 and TRBJ1-1, the complete variable domain reads DTGVSQNPRHKITKRGQNVTFRCDPISEHNRLYWYRQTLGQGPEFLTYFQNEAQLEKSRLLSDRFSAERPKGSFSTLEIQRTEQGDSAMYLCASSPSPLVTEAFFGQGTRLTVV.

This rearrangement joins TRBV5-8 to TRBJ1-2, with 9 bases identical to TRBD1. In germline, CDR1 is SGHTS, CDR2 YDEGEE. CDR3 length: 15 amino acids. J lost 7 bases, V lost 4 bases, and 11 bases had no gene match. DNA of the CDR3: TGTGCCAGCAGCATACCCCGGGACAGGGTAATTGGCTACACCTTC. Amino acids: CASSIPRDRVIGYTF.

V gene TRBV11-2 combines with J gene TRBJ2-1, with D possibly TRBD2 on 5 matching bases. V lost 0 bases and J 14 bases, leaving 17 bases between the germline ends. Germline V gives CDR1 SGHAT, CDR2 FQNNGV. The CDR3 sequence is 14 residues long. CDR3 DNA sequence: TGTGCCAGCAGCTTAGATCTGCTTCGGGTGGGAGAGTTCTTC. Translated: CASSLDLLRVGEFF.

Concerning this clone itself: Distinct nucleotide sequences in the sample also encode this CDR3. The chain is built from TRBV28 and TRBJ1-5; D is uncertain. The germline CDR1 and CDR2 sequences are MDHEN and SYDVKM. V was clipped by 5 bases and J by 1 base, with 9 bases between them. The CDR3 consists of 14 residues. Here the CDR3 DNA reads TGTGCCAGCAGTCCCGGAGGAAGCAATCAGCCCCAGCATTTT. Translation: CASSPGGSNQPQHF.

V is TRBV27 and J is TRBJ2-7, with 7 bases matching TRBD2. This CDR3 spans 14 amino acids. Trimming removed 5 bases from V and 0 bases from J; junction bases left unmatched: 4. Germline V gene data show CDR1 as MNHEY and CDR2 as SMNVEV (reference sequence). CDR3 residues: CASSTGGSSYEQYF. As DNA, the CDR3 is TGTGCCAGCAGTACCGGCGGGAGCTCCTACGAGCAGTACTTC.

The rearrangement joins TRBV3-1 (or the pseudogene TRBV3-2) to TRBJ2-1, with a weak D call TRBD2 (5 bases). The CDR3 consists of 13 residues. CDR1 and CDR2 from the germline V gene are LGHDT and YNNKEL (reference sequence). The V gene lost 4 bases and the J gene lost 5 bases, with 9 bases spanning the gap. CDR3 amino acids: CASSLAGDNEQFF. CDR3 sequence (DNA): TGTGCCAGCAGCCTGGCCGGGGACAATGAGCAGTTCTTC.

The J gene is TRBJ2-3, the V gene TRBV12-3 or TRBV12-4; D remains ambiguous. Trimming removed 6 bases from V and 6 bases from J, with 13 bases in between. The CDR3 spans 13 residues. CDR3 region: CASSPGLFDTQYF. Here the CDR3 DNA reads TGTGCCAGCAGCCCCGGGTTGTTCGATACGCAGTATTTT.

The V gene is TRBV5-1, the J gene TRBJ2-3, with 8 bases identical to TRBD1. CDR3 size: 14 residues. J lost 6 bases, V lost 0 bases, and 3 bases had no gene match. CDR1 SGHRS and CDR2 YFSETQ come from the germline V gene. CDR3 residues: CASSLAGGVDTQYF. CDR3 bases: TGCGCCAGCAGCTTGGCAGGGGGCGTGGATACGCAGTATTTT.

The chain carries TRBV7-9 and TRBJ2-5; 8 bases are a match to TRBD1. The V gene's germline CDR1 is SEHNR and CDR2 FQNEAQ (reference sequence). This CDR3 spans 14 amino acids. After removal of 4 bases from V and 0 bases from J, the junction contained 1 base not matched to a gene. CDR3 coding DNA: TGTGCCAGCAGCTCACAGGGGGACCAAGAGACCCAGTACTTC. This codes for CASSSQGDQETQYF.

This clone appeared a single time. The J gene is TRBJ2-5, the V gene TRBV19; no clear D. The V gene lost 7 bases and the J gene lost 5 bases, with 8 bases spanning the gap. CDR3 size: 11 residues. Germline V CDR1 and CDR2: LNHDA, SQIVND (reference sequence). The CDR3 region has the DNA TGTGCCAGTACTCTCGGGGAGACCCAGTACTTC. This sequence encodes CASTLGETQYF.

V and J are TRBV12-3 or TRBV12-4 and TRBJ1-6; D remains unclear. V lost 7 bases and J 10 bases, leaving 11 bases between the germline ends. The CDR3 covers 12 residues. In DNA form, the CDR3 reads TGTGCCAGCAACCCCCTATTCTCACCCCTCCACTTT. This gives the protein CASNPLFSPLHF.

This clone was recorded once. The chain employs TRBV24-1 and TRBJ2-1; TRBD2 is a possible D gene (6 bases). Trimming pared 9 bases from V and 7 bases from J, leaving 18 bases between. The CDR3 is 14 residues long. CDR1 and CDR2 from the germline V gene are KGHDR and SFDVKD. CDR3 sequence: CATGGFPGGNEQFF. CDR3 DNA sequence: TGTGCCACCGGGGGATTTCCCGGGGGTAATGAGCAGTTCTTC.

This chain links TRBV3-1 (or the pseudogene TRBV3-2) with TRBJ2-7, with D tentatively TRBD2 (5 bases). Germline-derived CDR1 and CDR2 are LGHDT and YNNKEL (reference sequence). Trimming cost V 1 base and J 5 bases, with 6 bases left between them. The CDR3 runs to 12 residues. Here the CDR3 reads CASSQAGNEQYF. Written as DNA, the CDR3 is TGTGCCAGCAGCCAAGCGGGGAACGAGCAGTACTTC.

V gene TRBV16 combines with J gene TRBJ2-1; 9 nucleotides align to TRBD1. Germline V gives CDR1 KGHSY, CDR2 FQNENV. V dropped 4 bases and J dropped 0; count of bases not matched to a gene: 4. The CDR3 sequence is 16 residues long. CDR3 nucleotides: TGTGCCAGCAGCCGGGACAGGGCCCACTCCTACAATGAGCAGTTCTTC. Translated: CASSRDRAHSYNEQFF.

This clone was seen only once. The chain links TRBV6-1 to TRBJ1-5, with 8 bases identical to TRBD1. CDR3 size: 15 residues. The V and J ends lost 3 bases and 3 bases, in that order; junction bases with no gene match: 4. Germline CDR1 is MNHNS and CDR2 is SASEGT. CDR3 amino acids: CASSELGQVNQPQHF. CDR3 DNA sequence: TGTGCCAGCAGTGAGTTGGGACAGGTCAATCAGCCCCAGCATTTT.

The V and J genes are TRBV21-1 and TRBJ2-1; whether TRBD2, the table's D call, matches the DNA was not checked. TRBV21-1 is listed as a pseudogene. This CDR3 is 13 amino acids long. The CDR3 reads CATARASSGEQFF. DNA for the CDR3: TGTGCCACCGCTCGGGCTAGCTCTGGTGAGCAGTTCTTC.

The sample holds a few counts of this clone. This chain connects TRBV3-1 (or the pseudogene TRBV3-2) to TRBJ1-5; D uncertain. Germline CDR1 reads LGHDT; CDR2 reads YNNKEL (reference sequence). This CDR3 is 14 amino acids long. Trimming cost V 4 bases and J 0 bases, with 7 bases left between them. In nucleotides, the CDR3 is TGTGCCAGCAGCCCTAGCGTTAGCAATCAGCCCCAGCATTTT. The encoded protein is CASSPSVSNQPQHF.